The 22 T cell receptor beta chains listed next were all sequenced from one sample in a study of spatial heterogeneity in lung cancer. Regarding the study as a whole: In tumors, expanded intratumoral alpha and beta TCR counts tracked mutation counts.

As for time point: sample taken at primary tumor resection. TCRdb itself ran the 5' RACE reads through MiXCR, one entry per CDR3 protein. The profile shows roughly 4,000 distinct CDR3 sequences, over 6.5% of them singletons. Their recognized antigens are unknown. Source: lung tumor tissue, taken at surgery. The receptors originated from a male donor with early-stage non-small cell lung cancer.

This clonotype was counted only a few times. The chain carries TRBV5-4 and TRBJ2-7; maybe TRBD2 (5 bases). The CDR3 consists of 16 residues. Trimming cost V 1 base and J 5 bases, with 19 bases left between them. Germline loops: CDR1 SGHNT, CDR2 YYREEE (reference sequence). The CDR3 loop is CASSLLPGFGEDEQYF. The CDR3 bases are TGTGCCAGCAGCTTGCTCCCGGGATTCGGCGAAGACGAGCAGTACTTC. The whole variable domain, filled in from reference TRBV5-4 and TRBJ2-7, reads ETGVTQSPTHLIKTRGQQVTLRCSSQSGHNTVSWYQQALGQGPQFIFQYYREEENGRGNFPPRFSGLQFPNYSSELNVNALELDDSALYLCASSLLPGFGEDEQYFGPGTRLTVT.

The CDR3 nucleotides read TGCGCCAGCAGCTTGGAAGGGGGTGAGCAGTTCTTC. Translation: CASSLEGGEQFF. This chain uses TRBV5-1 with TRBJ2-1; D perhaps matches TRBD1 (6 bases). Germline V CDR1 and CDR2: SGHRS, YFSETQ. V dropped 0 bases and J dropped 9 bases, with 7 bases sitting between them. This CDR3 has 12 amino acids.

This clonotype showed up just a few times. V and J are TRBV28 and TRBJ2-3; TRBD2 agrees at 13 bases. Per the germline V gene, CDR1 is MDHEN and CDR2 is SYDVKM. This CDR3 spans 16 amino acids. Trimming took 7 bases from V and 6 from J; bases not matched to a gene: 10. CDR3: CASTPTSGRAWDTQYF. DNA of the CDR3: TGTGCCAGCACGCCCACTAGCGGGAGGGCCTGGGATACGCAGTATTTT.

In its sample, this clonotype ranks as medium-sized. The rearrangement uses TRBV9 and TRBJ1-2; 8 nucleotides match TRBD1. CDR1 and CDR2 from the germline V gene are SGDLS and YYNGEE. J was trimmed by 8 bases and V by 7 bases; bases with no gene match: 7. This CDR3 has 12 residues. The CDR3: CASHDRGRGYTF. The CDR3 DNA reads TGTGCCAGCCATGACAGGGGAAGGGGCTACACCTTC.

Within the sample, this clonotype is medium-sized. The rearrangement links TRBV6-5 to TRBJ2-3, with 10 positions matching TRBD2. Germline values: CDR1 MNHEY, CDR2 SVGAGI. This CDR3 contains 15 residues. V lost 4 bases, J lost 12 bases, and 13 bases stayed unmatched. CDR3 residues: CASSSSSGGIISQYF. In nucleotides, the CDR3 is TGTGCCAGCAGTTCCAGTAGCGGGGGGATTATCTCACAGTATTTT.

Relative to its sample, this clonotype is medium-sized. The chain joins TRBV9 to TRBJ2-5; 9 bases line up with TRBD1. V was pared by 3 bases and J by 3 bases, with 6 bases of the junction left unmatched. Germline values: CDR1 SGDLS, CDR2 YYNGEE. There are 15 residues in the CDR3. CDR3 DNA sequence: TGTGCCAGCAGCGGTTCCGGGACAGGGAAAGAGACCCAGTACTTC. It translates to CASSGSGTGKETQYF.

The V and J genes are TRBV12-3 or TRBV12-4 and TRBJ1-2; no clear D gene. This CDR3 contains 12 residues. The V end was cut by 7 bases, the J end by 4 bases, with 10 bases between. The CDR3 spells CASTQTLYGYTF. The CDR3 coding sequence is TGTGCCAGCACCCAAACACTCTATGGCTACACCTTC.

This clonotype is judged medium-sized (0.01 to 0.1%). This chain joins TRBV7-2 and TRBJ2-1; 11 nucleotides agree with TRBD2. Trimming at V came to 5 bases and at J to 4 bases, leaving 4 bases not matched to a gene. Germline V gene sequence: CDR1 SGHTA, CDR2 FQGNSA. The CDR3 has 15 residues. CDR3 protein: CASSASSGGYNEQFF. The CDR3, as DNA: TGTGCCAGCAGCGCCTCTAGCGGGGGGTACAATGAGCAGTTCTTC. Variable domain in full (rest from reference TRBV7-2 and TRBJ2-1): GAGVSQSPSNKVTEKGKDVELRCDPISGHTALYWYRQSLGQGLEFLIYFQGNSAPDKSGLPSDRFSAERTGGSVSTLTIQRTQQEDSAVYLCASSASSGGYNEQFFGPGTRLTVL.

This clonotype is medium-sized in the sample. J is TRBJ2-2 and V is TRBV20-1, with unresolved D. Germline lookup yields CDR1 DFQATT and CDR2 SNEGSKA (reference sequence). The CDR3 length is 16 residues. Trimming left V 4 bases short and J 4 bases short, with 19 bases between. The CDR3: CSAINRATGSTGELFF. DNA for the CDR3: TGCAGTGCTATAAATCGTGCGACGGGTTCCACCGGGGAGCTGTTTTTT.

This clonotype was counted between two and nine times. The chain recombines TRBV7-8 with TRBJ1-2; a weak D match, TRBD1 (5 bases). The CDR3 is made up of 13 amino acids. Trimming removed 2 bases from V and 4 bases from J, with 8 bases in between. Germline V gene lookup returns CDR1 SGHVS and CDR2 FQNEAQ. The CDR3 reads CASSLLQGYGYTF. CDR3 sequence (DNA): TGTGCCAGCAGCTTACTGCAGGGCTATGGCTACACCTTC.

This clonotype qualifies as medium-sized. The CDR3 sequence: CSAASLRAEGYTF. Here the CDR3 DNA reads TGCAGTGCCGCAAGTTTGAGGGCGGAGGGCTACACCTTC. V and J are TRBV20-1 and TRBJ1-2; unclear D gene. CDR1 is DFQATT, CDR2 SNEGSKA, per germline (reference sequence). V lost 6 bases to trimming and J lost 8 bases, with 19 bases between them. CDR3 length: 13 amino acids.

This clonotype was counted ten times or more. The chain couples TRBV29-1 to TRBJ2-1, with unresolved D. Deletions cut 2 bases from V and 13 bases from J, with 12 bases between. Germline V gives CDR1 SQVTM, CDR2 ANQGSEA. The CDR3 is 11 amino acids. CDR3 sequence (DNA): TGCAGCGTTGAATTGGTGGCAAGACAGTTCTTC. It specifies CSVELVARQFF.

Here the CDR3 DNA reads TGTGCCAGCGGACAGGGTTACGAGCAGTACTTC. This translates into CASGQGYEQYF. V usage is TRBV6-2 or TRBV6-3 and J usage is TRBJ2-7; 8 nucleotides align to TRBD1. V gave up 8 bases and J gave up 4 bases; unmatched junction bases: 1. The CDR3 covers 11 residues. CDR1 is MNHEY and CDR2 is SVGEGT in the germline V gene.

Judged by abundance, this clonotype is medium-sized. V is TRBV2 and J is TRBJ2-7, with 13 bases aligning to TRBD2. Germline V lookup: CDR1 SNHLY, CDR2 FYNNEI. The CDR3 covers 14 residues. With V trimmed by 6 bases and J by 1 base, 0 bases remained unmatched. The CDR3 bases are TGTGCCAGCAGGACTAGCGGGGGGTCCTACGAGCAGTACTTC. Protein: CASRTSGGSYEQYF.

By its share, this clonotype is medium-sized. The chain uses TRBV6-5 and TRBJ1-6, with D unresolved. CDR1 MNHEY and CDR2 SVGAGI come from the germline V gene. CDR3 length: 13 amino acids. V lost 8 bases and J lost 0, with 5 bases in between. The CDR3 coding sequence is TGTGCCAGCGGGAGCTCCTATAATTCACCCCTCCACTTT. It specifies CASGSSYNSPLHF.

By frequency in the sample, this clonotype is medium-sized. This chain uses TRBV6-6 with TRBJ1-4; D not resolved. Between the trimmed V and J ends, which lost 5 bases and 5 bases, there was a span of 12 bases. The CDR3 has 14 residues. Germline lookup yields CDR1 MNHNY and CDR2 SVGAGI (reference sequence). The CDR3 loop is CASSHRETNEKLFF. Written as DNA, the CDR3 is TGTGCCAGCAGTCACCGGGAGACAAATGAAAAACTGTTTTTT.

By share of the sample, this clonotype is medium-sized (0.01 to 0.1%). This chain uses TRBV5-1 with TRBJ2-7; possible D gene TRBD2, 6 bases. The germline V gene encodes CDR1 SGHRS and CDR2 YFSETQ. V was pared by 0 bases and J by 2 bases, with 12 bases between. This CDR3 is 15 amino acids long. Here the CDR3 DNA reads TGCGCCAGCAGCTTGGCCGCGGGACCCACCTACGAGCAGTACTTC. Amino acid sequence: CASSLAAGPTYEQYF.

This clonotype ranks as medium-sized. This CDR3 is CASSLTGTGRSYNEQFF. CDR3 DNA sequence: TGTGCCAGCAGCTTAACTGGGACAGGGAGGTCCTACAATGAGCAGTTCTTC. The gene calls are TRBV7-3 and TRBJ2-1; 9 positions agree with TRBD1. V was clipped by 0 bases and J by 1 base; unmatched bases: 4. The V gene's germline CDR1 is SGHTA and CDR2 FQGTGA. This CDR3 comprises 17 residues. Full variable domain (rest looked up from reference TRBV7-3 and TRBJ2-1): GAGVSQTPSNKVTEKGKYVELRCDPISGHTALYWYRQSLGQGPEFLIYFQGTGAADDSGLPNDRFFAVRPEGSVSTLKIQRTERGDSAVYLCASSLTGTGRSYNEQFFGPGTRLTVL.

In this sample, this clonotype is medium-sized. The rearrangement links TRBV6-2 or TRBV6-3 to TRBJ2-1; possibly TRBD2 for D (7 bases). V was trimmed by 2 bases and J by 12 bases, leaving 17 bases between them. The CDR3 consists of 14 residues. Germline CDR1 MNHEY, CDR2 SVGEGT. The CDR3 here is CASSYIGQGRGQFF. DNA of the CDR3: TGTGCCAGCAGTTACATAGGCCAGGGGAGGGGGCAGTTCTTC.

This clonotype has only a few counts. Written as DNA, the CDR3 is TGTGCCAGCAGTTTACAGGGACCGTCGGACGAGCAGTACTTC. It specifies CASSLQGPSDEQYF. The chain combines TRBV12-3 or TRBV12-4 with TRBJ2-7; D tentatively fits TRBD1 or TRBD2 (5 bases each). The CDR3 is 14 residues long. The ends were cut back, 2 bases at V and 5 bases at J, with 13 bases in the middle.

This clonotype has ten or more counts. The J gene is TRBJ1-6, the V gene TRBV6-2 or TRBV6-3; D gene uncertain. The CDR3 runs 12 residues. Germline V gives CDR1 MNHEY, CDR2 SVGEGT. The V and J ends lost 0 bases and 10 bases respectively, with 4 bases between them. For the CDR3, the DNA is TGTGCCAGCAGTTACTCTTGGTCACCCCTCCACTTT. It yields the protein CASSYSWSPLHF.

This clonotype rates as medium-sized (0.01 to 0.1%). The J gene is TRBJ1-3, the V gene TRBV19; no reliable D call. The CDR3 is made up of 14 amino acids. V was pared by 6 bases and J by 2 bases, with 11 bases between. Germline V gives CDR1 LNHDA, CDR2 SQIVND (reference sequence). The CDR3 here is CASRRSEPGNTIYF. CDR3 DNA: TGTGCCAGTAGGAGGAGCGAGCCTGGAAACACCATATATTTT.